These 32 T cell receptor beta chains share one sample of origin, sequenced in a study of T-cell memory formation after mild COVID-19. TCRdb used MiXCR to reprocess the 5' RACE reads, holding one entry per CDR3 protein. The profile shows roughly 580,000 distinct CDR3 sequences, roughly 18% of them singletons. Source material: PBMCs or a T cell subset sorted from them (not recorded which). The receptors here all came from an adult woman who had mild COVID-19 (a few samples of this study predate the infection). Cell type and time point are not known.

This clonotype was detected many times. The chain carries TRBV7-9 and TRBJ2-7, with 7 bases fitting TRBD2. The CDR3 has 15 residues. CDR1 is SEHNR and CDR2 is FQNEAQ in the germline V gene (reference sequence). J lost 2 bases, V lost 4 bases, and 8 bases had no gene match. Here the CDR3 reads CASSSRRAGAYEQYF. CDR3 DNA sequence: TGTGCCAGCAGCTCTCGTAGGGCGGGAGCCTACGAGCAGTACTTC.

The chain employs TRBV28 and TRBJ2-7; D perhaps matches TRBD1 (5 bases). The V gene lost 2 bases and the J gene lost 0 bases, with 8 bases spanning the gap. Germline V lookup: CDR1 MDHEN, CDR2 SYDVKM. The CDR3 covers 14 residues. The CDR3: CASSLRGNSYEQYF. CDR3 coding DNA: TGTGCCAGCAGTTTAAGGGGAAACTCCTACGAGCAGTACTTC.

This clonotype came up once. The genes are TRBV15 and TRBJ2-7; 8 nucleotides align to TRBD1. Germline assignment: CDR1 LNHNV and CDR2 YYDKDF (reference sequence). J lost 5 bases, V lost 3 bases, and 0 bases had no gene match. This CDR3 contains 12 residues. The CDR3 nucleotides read TGTGCCACCAGCAGGACAGGGGACGAGCAGTACTTC. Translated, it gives CATSRTGDEQYF.

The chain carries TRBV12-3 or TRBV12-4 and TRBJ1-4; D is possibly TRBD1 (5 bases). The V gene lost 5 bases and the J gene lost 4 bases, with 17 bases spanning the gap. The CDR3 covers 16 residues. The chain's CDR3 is CASSPRTRPDNEKLFF. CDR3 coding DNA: TGTGCCAGCAGTCCCCGGACAAGGCCGGATAATGAAAAACTGTTTTTT.

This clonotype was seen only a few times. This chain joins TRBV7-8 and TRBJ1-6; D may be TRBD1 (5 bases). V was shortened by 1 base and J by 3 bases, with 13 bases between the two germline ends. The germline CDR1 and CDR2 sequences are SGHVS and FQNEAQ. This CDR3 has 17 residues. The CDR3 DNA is TGTGCCAGCAGCTTAGAGGGTTGGGGCATCTATAATTCACCCCTCCACTTT. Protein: CASSLEGWGIYNSPLHF. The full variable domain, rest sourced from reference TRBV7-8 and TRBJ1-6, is GAGVSQSPRYKVAKRGQDVALRCDPISGHVSLFWYQQALGQGPEFLTYFQNEAQLDKSGLPSDRFFAERPEGSVSTLKIQRTQQEDSAVYLCASSLEGWGIYNSPLHFGNGTRLTVT.

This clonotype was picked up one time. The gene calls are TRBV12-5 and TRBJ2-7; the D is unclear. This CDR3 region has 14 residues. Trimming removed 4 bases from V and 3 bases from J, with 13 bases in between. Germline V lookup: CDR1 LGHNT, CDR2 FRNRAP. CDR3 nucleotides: TGTGCTAGTGGTTCCCTCCAATCGAGCTACGAGCAGTACTTC. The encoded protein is CASGSLQSSYEQYF.

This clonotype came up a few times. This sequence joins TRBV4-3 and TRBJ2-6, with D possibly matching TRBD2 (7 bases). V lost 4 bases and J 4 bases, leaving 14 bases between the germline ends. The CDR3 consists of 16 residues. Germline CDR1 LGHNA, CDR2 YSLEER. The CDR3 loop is CASSPEGGAGANVLTF. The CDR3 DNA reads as TGCGCCAGCAGCCCAGAGGGGGGGGCCGGGGCCAACGTCCTGACTTTC.

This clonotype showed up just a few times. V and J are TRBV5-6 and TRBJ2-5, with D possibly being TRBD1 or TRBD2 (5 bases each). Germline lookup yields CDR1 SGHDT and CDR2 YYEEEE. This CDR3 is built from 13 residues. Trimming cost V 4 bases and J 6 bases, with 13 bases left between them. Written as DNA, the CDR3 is TGTGCCAGCAGCCGGGACCAGCCCCAGACCCAGTACTTC. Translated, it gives CASSRDQPQTQYF.

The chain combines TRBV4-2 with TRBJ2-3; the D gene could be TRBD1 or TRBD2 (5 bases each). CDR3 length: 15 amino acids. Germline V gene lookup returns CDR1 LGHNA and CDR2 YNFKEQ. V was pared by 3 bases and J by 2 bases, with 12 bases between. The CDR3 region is CASSQGGGDTDTQYF. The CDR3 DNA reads TGTGCCAGCAGCCAGGGTGGGGGTGACACAGATACGCAGTATTTT.

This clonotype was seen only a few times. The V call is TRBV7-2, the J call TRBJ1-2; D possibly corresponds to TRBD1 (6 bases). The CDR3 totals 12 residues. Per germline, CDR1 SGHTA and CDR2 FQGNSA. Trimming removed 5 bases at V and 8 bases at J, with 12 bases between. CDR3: CASSLNREGYTF. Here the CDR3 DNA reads TGTGCCAGCAGCCTGAACAGGGAGGGCTACACCTTC.

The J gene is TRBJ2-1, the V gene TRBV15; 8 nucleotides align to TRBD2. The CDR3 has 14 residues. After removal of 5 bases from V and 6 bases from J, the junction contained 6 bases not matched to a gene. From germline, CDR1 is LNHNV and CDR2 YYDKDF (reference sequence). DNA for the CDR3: TGTGCCACCAGCGCTCCGGGACTAGGCAATGAGCAGTTCTTC. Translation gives CATSAPGLGNEQFF.

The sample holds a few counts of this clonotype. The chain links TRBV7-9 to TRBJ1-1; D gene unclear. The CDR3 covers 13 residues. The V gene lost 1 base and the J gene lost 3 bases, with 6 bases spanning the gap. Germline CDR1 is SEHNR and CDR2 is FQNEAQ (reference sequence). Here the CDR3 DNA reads TGTGCCAGCAGCTTAGTTAGCGACACTGAAGCTTTCTTT. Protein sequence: CASSLVSDTEAFF.

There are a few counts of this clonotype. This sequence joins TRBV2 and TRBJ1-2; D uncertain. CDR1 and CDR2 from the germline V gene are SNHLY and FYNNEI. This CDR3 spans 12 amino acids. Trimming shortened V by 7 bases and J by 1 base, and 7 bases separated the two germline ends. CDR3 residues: CASNTDNYGYTF. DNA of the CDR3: TGTGCCAGCAACACAGATAACTATGGCTACACCTTC.

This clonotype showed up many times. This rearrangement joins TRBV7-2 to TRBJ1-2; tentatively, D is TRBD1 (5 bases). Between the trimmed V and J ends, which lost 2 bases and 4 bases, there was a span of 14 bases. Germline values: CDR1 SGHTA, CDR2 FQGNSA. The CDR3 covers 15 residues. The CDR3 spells CASSLHLGGFYGYTF. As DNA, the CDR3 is TGTGCCAGCAGCTTACACCTCGGGGGGTTCTATGGCTACACCTTC.

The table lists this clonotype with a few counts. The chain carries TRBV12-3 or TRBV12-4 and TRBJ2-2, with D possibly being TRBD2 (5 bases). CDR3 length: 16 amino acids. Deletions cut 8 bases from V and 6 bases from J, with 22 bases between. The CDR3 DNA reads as TGTGCCAGCCCTTTAAGGGCCACGAGTAGCGCCGGGGAGCTGTTTTTT. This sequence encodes CASPLRATSSAGELFF.

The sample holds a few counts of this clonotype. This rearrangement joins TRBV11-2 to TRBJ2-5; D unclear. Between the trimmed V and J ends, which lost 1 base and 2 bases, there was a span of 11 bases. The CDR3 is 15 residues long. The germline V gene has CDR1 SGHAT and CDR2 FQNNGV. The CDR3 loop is CASSLGQLGQETQYF. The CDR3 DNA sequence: TGTGCCAGCAGCTTAGGTCAGTTGGGACAAGAGACCCAGTACTTC. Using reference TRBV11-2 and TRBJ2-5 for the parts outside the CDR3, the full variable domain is EAGVAQSPRYKIIEKRQSVAFWCNPISGHATLYWYQQILGQGPKLLIQFQNNGVVDDSQLPKDRFSAERLKGVDSTLKIQPAKLEDSAVYLCASSLGQLGQETQYFGPGTRLLVL.

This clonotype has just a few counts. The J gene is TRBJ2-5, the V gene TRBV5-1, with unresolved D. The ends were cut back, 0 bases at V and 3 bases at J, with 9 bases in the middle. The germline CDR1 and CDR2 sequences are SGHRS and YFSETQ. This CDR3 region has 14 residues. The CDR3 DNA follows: TGCGCCAGCAGCTTGGACGGTGGGGAAGAGACCCAGTACTTC. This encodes CASSLDGGEETQYF.

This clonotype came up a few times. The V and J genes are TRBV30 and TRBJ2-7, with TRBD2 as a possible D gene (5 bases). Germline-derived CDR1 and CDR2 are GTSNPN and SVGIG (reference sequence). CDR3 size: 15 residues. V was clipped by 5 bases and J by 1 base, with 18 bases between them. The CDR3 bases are TGTGCCTGGGATCCCCTTGGTGGCGGGTCCTACGAGCAGTACTTC. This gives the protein CAWDPLGGGSYEQYF. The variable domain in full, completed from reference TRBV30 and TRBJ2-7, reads SQTIHQWPATLVQPVGSPLSLECTVEGTSNPNLYWYRQAAGRGLQLLFYSVGIGQISSEVPQNLSASRPQDRQFILSSKKLLLSDSGFYLCAWDPLGGGSYEQYFGPGTRLTVT.

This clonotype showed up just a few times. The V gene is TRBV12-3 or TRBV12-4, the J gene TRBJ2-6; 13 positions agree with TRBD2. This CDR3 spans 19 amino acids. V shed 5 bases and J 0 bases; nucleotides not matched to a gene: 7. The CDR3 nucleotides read TGTGCCAGCAGTCAACTAGCGGGGGGGATTTACTCTGGGGCCAACGTCCTGACTTTC. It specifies CASSQLAGGIYSGANVLTF.

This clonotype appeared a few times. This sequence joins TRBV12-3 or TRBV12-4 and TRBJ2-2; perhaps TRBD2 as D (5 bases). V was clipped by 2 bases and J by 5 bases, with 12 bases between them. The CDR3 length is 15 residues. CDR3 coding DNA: TGTGCCAGCAGTTTAACAGCGGTATTTACCGGGGAGCTGTTTTTT. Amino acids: CASSLTAVFTGELFF.

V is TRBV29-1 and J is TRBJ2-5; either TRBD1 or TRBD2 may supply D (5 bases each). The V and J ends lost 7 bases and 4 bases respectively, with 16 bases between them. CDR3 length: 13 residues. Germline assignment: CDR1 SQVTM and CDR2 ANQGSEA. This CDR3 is CSAEGSERETQYF. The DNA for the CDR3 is TGCAGCGCCGAGGGGTCAGAGCGAGAGACCCAGTACTTC.

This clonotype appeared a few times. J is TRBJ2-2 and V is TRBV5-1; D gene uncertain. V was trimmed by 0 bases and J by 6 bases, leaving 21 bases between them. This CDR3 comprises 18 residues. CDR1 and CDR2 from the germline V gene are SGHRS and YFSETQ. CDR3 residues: CASSLAGLKGYGAGELFF. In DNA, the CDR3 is TGCGCCAGCAGCTTGGCCGGGCTGAAAGGGTATGGCGCCGGGGAGCTGTTTTTT.

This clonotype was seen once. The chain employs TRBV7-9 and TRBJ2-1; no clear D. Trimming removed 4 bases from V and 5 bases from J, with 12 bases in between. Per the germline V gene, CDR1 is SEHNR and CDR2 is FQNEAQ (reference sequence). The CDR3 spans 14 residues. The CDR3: CASSSFKDHNEQFF. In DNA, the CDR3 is TGTGCCAGCAGCTCCTTTAAGGACCACAATGAGCAGTTCTTC.

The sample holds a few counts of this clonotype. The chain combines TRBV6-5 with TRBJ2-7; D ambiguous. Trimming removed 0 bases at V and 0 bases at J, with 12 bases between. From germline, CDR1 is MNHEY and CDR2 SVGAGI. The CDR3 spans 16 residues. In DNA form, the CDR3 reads TGTGCCAGCAGTTACTCACCCGTCGAAAGCTCCTACGAGCAGTACTTC. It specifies CASSYSPVESSYEQYF.

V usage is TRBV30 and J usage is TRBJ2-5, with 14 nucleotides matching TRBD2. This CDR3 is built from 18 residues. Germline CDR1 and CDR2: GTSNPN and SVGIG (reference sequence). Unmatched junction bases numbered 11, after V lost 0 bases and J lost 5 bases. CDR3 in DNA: TGTGCCTGGAGTGTGAGACTAGCGGGGGGGCCGTATCAGGAGACCCAGTACTTC. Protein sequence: CAWSVRLAGGPYQETQYF.

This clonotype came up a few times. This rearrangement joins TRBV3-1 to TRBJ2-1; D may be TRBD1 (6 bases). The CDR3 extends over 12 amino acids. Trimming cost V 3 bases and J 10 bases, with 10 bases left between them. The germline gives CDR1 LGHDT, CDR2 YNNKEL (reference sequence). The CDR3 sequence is CASSHRDTEQFF. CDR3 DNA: TGTGCCAGCAGCCACCGGGACACAGAGCAGTTCTTC.

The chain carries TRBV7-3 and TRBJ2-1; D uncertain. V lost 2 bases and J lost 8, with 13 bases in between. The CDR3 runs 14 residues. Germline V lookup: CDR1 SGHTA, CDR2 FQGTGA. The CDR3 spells CASSLDPSGDEQFF. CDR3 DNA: TGTGCCAGCAGCTTAGATCCCAGTGGCGATGAGCAGTTCTTC.

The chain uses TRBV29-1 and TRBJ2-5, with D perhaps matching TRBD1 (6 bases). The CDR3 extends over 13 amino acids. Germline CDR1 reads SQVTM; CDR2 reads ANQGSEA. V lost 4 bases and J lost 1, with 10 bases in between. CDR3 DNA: TGCAGCGTTGCCAGGGGTTCCCAAGAGACCCAGTACTTC. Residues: CSVARGSQETQYF.

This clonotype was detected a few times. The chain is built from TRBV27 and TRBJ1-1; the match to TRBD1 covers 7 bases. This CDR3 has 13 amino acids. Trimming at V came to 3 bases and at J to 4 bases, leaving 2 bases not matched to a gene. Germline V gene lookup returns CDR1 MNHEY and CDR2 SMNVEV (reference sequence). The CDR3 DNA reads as TGTGCCAGCAGTTTCTACAGGGGCACTGAAGCTTTCTTT. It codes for CASSFYRGTEAFF.

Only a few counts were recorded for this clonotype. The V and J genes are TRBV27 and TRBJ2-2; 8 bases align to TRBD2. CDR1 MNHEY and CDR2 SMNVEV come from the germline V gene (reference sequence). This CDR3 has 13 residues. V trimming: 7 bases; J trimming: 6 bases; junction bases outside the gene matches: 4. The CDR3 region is CASTTGGPGELFF. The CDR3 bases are TGTGCCAGCACCACGGGGGGGCCCGGGGAGCTGTTTTTT.

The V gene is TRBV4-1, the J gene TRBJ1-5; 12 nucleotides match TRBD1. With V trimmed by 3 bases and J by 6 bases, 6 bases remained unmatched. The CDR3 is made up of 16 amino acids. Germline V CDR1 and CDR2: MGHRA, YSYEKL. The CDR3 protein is CASSHPGQGAGQPQHF. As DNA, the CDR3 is TGCGCCAGCAGCCATCCGGGACAGGGGGCAGGTCAGCCCCAGCATTTT.

Written as DNA, the CDR3 is TGCAGTGCTCGGAGGACTGCAACTAATGAAAAACTGTTTTTT. This encodes CSARRTATNEKLFF. The chain has TRBV20-1 and TRBJ1-4; D ambiguous. CDR3 length equals 14 residues. Germline CDR1 is DFQATT and CDR2 is SNEGSKA (reference sequence). Trimming left V 5 bases short and J 0 bases short, with 10 bases between.